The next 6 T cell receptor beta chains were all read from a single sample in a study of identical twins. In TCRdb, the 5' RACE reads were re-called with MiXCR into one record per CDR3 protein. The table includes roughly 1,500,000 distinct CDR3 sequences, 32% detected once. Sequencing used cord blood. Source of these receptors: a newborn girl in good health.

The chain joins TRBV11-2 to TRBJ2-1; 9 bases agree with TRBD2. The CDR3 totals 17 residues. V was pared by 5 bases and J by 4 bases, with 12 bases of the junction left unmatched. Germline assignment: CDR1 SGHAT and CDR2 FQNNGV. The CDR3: CASSPRLREGIYNEQFF. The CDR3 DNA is TGTGCCAGCAGCCCCCGTCTGCGGGAGGGAATTTACAATGAGCAGTTCTTC.

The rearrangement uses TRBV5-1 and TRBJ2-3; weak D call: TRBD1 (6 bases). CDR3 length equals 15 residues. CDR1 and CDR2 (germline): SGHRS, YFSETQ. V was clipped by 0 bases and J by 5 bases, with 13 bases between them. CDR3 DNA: TGCGCCAGCAGCTTGGCTGTGGGGGCGATAGATACGCAGTATTTT. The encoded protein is CASSLAVGAIDTQYF.

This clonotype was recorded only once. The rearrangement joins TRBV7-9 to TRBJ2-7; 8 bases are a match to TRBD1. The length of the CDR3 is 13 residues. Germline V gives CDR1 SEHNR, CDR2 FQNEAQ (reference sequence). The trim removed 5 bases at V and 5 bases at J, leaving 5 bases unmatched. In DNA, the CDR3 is TGTGCCAGCAGCAGTTACAGGGGGAACGAGCAGTACTTC. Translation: CASSSYRGNEQYF.

The CDR3 loop reads CASSRDGGGKNIQYF. The CDR3 DNA reads TGCGCCAGCAGCAGAGACGGGGGTGGCAAAAACATTCAGTACTTC. The chain recombines TRBV5-1 with TRBJ2-7, with D perhaps TRBD2 (6 bases). Judging by the DNA end, TRBJ2-4 fits better; the J call may be wrong. From germline, CDR1 is SGHRS and CDR2 YFSETQ. This CDR3 has 15 amino acids.

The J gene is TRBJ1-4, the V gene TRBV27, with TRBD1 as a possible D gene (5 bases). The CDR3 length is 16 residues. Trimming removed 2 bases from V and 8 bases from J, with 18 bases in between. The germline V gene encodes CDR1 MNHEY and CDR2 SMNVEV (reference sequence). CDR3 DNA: TGTGCCAGCAGTTTACCGACCGTGGCAGGGAGGGAAAAACTGTTTTTT. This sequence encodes CASSLPTVAGREKLFF.

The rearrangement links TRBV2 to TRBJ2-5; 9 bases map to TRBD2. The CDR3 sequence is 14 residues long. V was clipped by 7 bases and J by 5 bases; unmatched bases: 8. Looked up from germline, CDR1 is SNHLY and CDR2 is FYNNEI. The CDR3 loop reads CASIGSGSMETQYF. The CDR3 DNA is TGTGCCAGCATTGGTAGCGGGAGCATGGAGACCCAGTACTTC.